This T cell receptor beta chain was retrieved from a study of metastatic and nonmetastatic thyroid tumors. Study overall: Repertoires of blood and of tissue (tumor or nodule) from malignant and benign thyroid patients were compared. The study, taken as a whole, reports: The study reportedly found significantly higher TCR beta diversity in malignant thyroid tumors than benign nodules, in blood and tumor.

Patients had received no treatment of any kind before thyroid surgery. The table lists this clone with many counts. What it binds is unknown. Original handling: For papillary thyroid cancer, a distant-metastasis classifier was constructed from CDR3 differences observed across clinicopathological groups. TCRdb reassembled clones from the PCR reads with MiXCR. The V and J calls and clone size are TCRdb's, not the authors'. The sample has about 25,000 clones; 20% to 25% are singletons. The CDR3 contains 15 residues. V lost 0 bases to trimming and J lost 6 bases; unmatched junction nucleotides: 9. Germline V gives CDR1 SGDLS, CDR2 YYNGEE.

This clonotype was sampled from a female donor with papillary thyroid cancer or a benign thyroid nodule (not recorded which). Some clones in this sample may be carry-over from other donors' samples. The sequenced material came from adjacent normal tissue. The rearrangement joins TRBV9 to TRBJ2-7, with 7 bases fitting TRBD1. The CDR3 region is CASSVEDVGQVEQYF. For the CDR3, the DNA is TGTGCCAGCAGCGTAGAAGATGTTGGACAGGTCGAGCAGTACTTC.